The 23 T cell receptor beta chains reported below all come from one sample, sequenced in a study of metastatic and nonmetastatic thyroid tumors (dated by TCRdb to the early 2020s). No patient had received any treatment before thyroid surgery. Library preparation was by PCR. TCRdb shows the sequencer as Illumina HiSeq 4000. Clones were called with MiXCR by TCRdb after fastp trimmed the public reads at Q25, and only in-frame beta chains were retained. The sample table lists about 34,000 clones, around a sixth of them with a count of one. Clones ranked in the top ten supply 6.5% to 8.5% of the sample. Source material: blood. Every receptor here comes from a female donor with papillary thyroid cancer or a benign thyroid nodule (not recorded which). Some clones in this sample may be carry-over from other donors' samples.

In this sample, this clone turned up a few times. The chain carries TRBV6-1 and TRBJ2-1; D gene ambiguous. Germline lookup yields CDR1 MNHNS and CDR2 SASEGT. The CDR3 length is 13 residues. The V and J ends lost 6 bases and 6 bases respectively, with 12 bases between them. CDR3 DNA: TGTGCCAGCAGCGACACGACCGTCAATGAGCAGTTCTTC. This encodes CASSDTTVNEQFF.

This clone ranks as medium-sized. The chain combines TRBV6-1 with TRBJ2-1, with 10 bases identical to TRBD2. The CDR3 sequence is 13 residues long. V trimming: 7 bases; J trimming: 6 bases; junction bases outside the gene matches: 3. CDR1 and CDR2 (germline): MNHNS, SASEGT. The CDR3 reads CASTIAGGNEQFF. CDR3 nucleotide sequence: TGTGCCAGCACCATAGCGGGAGGCAATGAGCAGTTCTTC.

This clone showed up many times. V and J are TRBV6-4 and TRBJ2-1; 13 nucleotides match TRBD2. There are 14 residues in the CDR3. Germline V gene lookup returns CDR1 MRHNA and CDR2 SNTAGT. After removal of 3 bases from V and 7 bases from J, the junction contained 0 bases not matched to a gene. This chain's CDR3 is CASSELAGGNEQFF. CDR3 DNA sequence: TGTGCCAGCAGTGAACTAGCGGGAGGGAATGAGCAGTTCTTC.

This chain links TRBV20-1 with TRBJ2-2; 8 bases map to TRBD1. The CDR3 sequence is 14 residues long. V dropped 3 bases and J dropped 3; count of bases not matched to a gene: 3. Germline V lookup: CDR1 DFQATT, CDR2 SNEGSKA (reference sequence). CDR3 DNA sequence: TGCAGTGCTAGTATACAGGGGGACACCGGGGAGCTGTTTTTT. The encoded protein is CSASIQGDTGELFF.

This clone was seen only once. Compared with germline, one end of the junction differs, possibly owing to a read error. The chain couples TRBV4-2 to TRBJ2-7; D call uncertain. This CDR3 is built from 15 residues. CDR1 is LGHNA and CDR2 is YNFKEQ in the germline V gene. CDR3 protein: CASSQAAVVSYDQYF. The CDR3 bases are TGTGCCAGCAGCCAAGCTGCCGTAGTCTCCTACGACCAGTACTTC.

This clone is medium-sized (0.01 to 0.1%) in the sample. DNA for the CDR3: TGTGCCAGCAGCTTGGTGGGACAGGGGACCTATGGCTACACCTTC. It yields the protein CASSLVGQGTYGYTF. The chain recombines TRBV5-6 with TRBJ1-2; 10 bases match TRBD1. Trimming at V came to 0 bases and at J to 4 bases, leaving 3 bases not matched to a gene. Germline V gives CDR1 SGHDT, CDR2 YYEEEE. This CDR3 is built from 15 residues.

This clone was seen more than once but under ten times. The chain uses TRBV20-1 and TRBJ2-3; TRBD2 aligns across 13 bases. The CDR3 is made up of 20 amino acids. CDR1 is DFQATT and CDR2 is SNEGSKA in the germline V gene (reference sequence). The J segment lost 2 bases and the V segment lost 0 bases, leaving 14 bases of the junction unmatched. This CDR3 is CSAREKRWETSGRFTDTQYF. The CDR3 nucleotides are TGCAGTGCTAGAGAAAAGAGGTGGGAGACTAGCGGGAGGTTCACAGATACGCAGTATTTT.

This clone was counted at least ten times. The V and J genes are TRBV24-1 and TRBJ2-3, with D tentatively TRBD1 (6 bases). V lost 0 bases and J 4 bases, leaving 13 bases between the germline ends. CDR3 length equals 16 residues. Per germline, CDR1 KGHDR and CDR2 SFDVKD. CDR3 nucleotides: TGTGCCACCAGTGATTTGCCCAGGGGCCCCGCAGATACGCAGTATTTT. Amino acid sequence: CATSDLPRGPADTQYF.

The rearrangement links TRBV7-3 to TRBJ2-2, with D perhaps matching TRBD1 (5 bases). The V end was cut by 5 bases, the J end by 1 base, with 5 bases between. The CDR3 runs to 13 residues. Germline-derived CDR1 and CDR2 are SGHTA and FQGTGA. CDR3 in DNA: TGTGCCAGCAGCGGACAGAACACCGGGGAGCTGTTTTTT. Its translation is CASSGQNTGELFF.

In the case of this clone: At one boundary the junction diverges from the germline segment, which might be a read error. This chain links TRBV24-1 with TRBJ2-1; 10 bases map to TRBD2. Germline CDR1 reads KGHDR; CDR2 reads SFDVKD. The CDR3 runs to 15 residues. The CDR3 region has the DNA TGTGCCACCAGTCCAGCGGGAGGGCACGTCAATGAGCAGTCCTTC. Translating it yields CATSPAGGHVNEQSF.

This clone came up many times. J is TRBJ1-2 and V is TRBV6-5, with D hard to call. The ends were cut back, 0 bases at V and 5 bases at J, with 7 bases in the middle. Germline values: CDR1 MNHEY, CDR2 SVGAGI. The CDR3 has 13 residues. The CDR3, as DNA: TGTGCCAGCAGTTACTCGTTGGGTTATGGCTACACCTTC. It specifies CASSYSLGYGYTF.

This clone was detected many times. The genes are TRBV20-1 and TRBJ1-2; D possibly corresponds to TRBD1 (5 bases). Deletions cut 2 bases from V and 6 bases from J, with 19 bases between. Germline V gives CDR1 DFQATT, CDR2 SNEGSKA (reference sequence). The CDR3 is 15 residues long. CDR3 in DNA: TGCAGTGCTAGATTGACCCCGGGGCACAGTGATGGCTACACCTTC. Its protein product is CSARLTPGHSDGYTF.

This clone has ten or more counts. The gene calls are TRBV10-3 and TRBJ1-2; D call uncertain. The V end lost 10 bases, the J end lost 5 bases, and 23 bases lay between the germline ends. There are 15 residues in the CDR3. Per germline, CDR1 ENHRY and CDR2 SYGVKD. DNA for the CDR3: TGTGCCACCGAAACGTCGTCGGGCTCCAATTATGGCTACACCTTC. Its protein is CATETSSGSNYGYTF.

Ten or more counts support this clone. The chain joins TRBV7-6 to TRBJ2-5; 7 bases are shared with TRBD2. The CDR3 is made up of 12 amino acids. V lost 8 bases, J lost 7 bases, and 7 bases stayed unmatched. CDR1 and CDR2 (germline): SGHVS, FNYEAQ. The CDR3: CASQEPGGTQYF. The CDR3 DNA reads as TGTGCCAGCCAAGAGCCGGGGGGGACCCAGTACTTC.

This clone occurred many times. The rearrangement links TRBV5-6 to TRBJ2-2, with D tentatively TRBD1 (5 bases). Per germline, CDR1 SGHDT and CDR2 YYEEEE. The CDR3 has 19 amino acids. V was pared by 4 bases and J by 1 base, with 23 bases between. The CDR3 reads CASSPGWGGSHGNTGELFF. The CDR3 nucleotides read TGTGCCAGCAGCCCCGGATGGGGCGGCAGCCACGGGAACACCGGGGAGCTGTTTTTT.

The rearrangement links TRBV7-8 to TRBJ2-1; TRBD2 aligns across 8 bases. Germline loops: CDR1 SGHVS, CDR2 FQNEAQ. The CDR3 loop spans 17 amino acids. J was trimmed by 7 bases and V by 5 bases; bases with no gene match: 16. CDR3 amino acids: CASSAEAGDLFDNEQFF. CDR3 sequence (DNA): TGTGCCAGCAGCGCCGAAGCGGGAGACCTTTTTGATAATGAGCAGTTCTTC.

This clone has ten or more counts. Here the CDR3 DNA reads TGTGCCAGCAGCCAAGATTCACTAGGTGCTGGGGCCAACGTCCTGACTTTC. Its translation is CASSQDSLGAGANVLTF. This chain joins TRBV4-2 and TRBJ2-6; possible D gene TRBD2, 5 bases. V dropped 0 bases and J dropped 2 bases, with 11 bases sitting between them. Germline assignment: CDR1 LGHNA and CDR2 YNFKEQ. This CDR3 contains 17 residues.

There are many counts of this clone. This chain uses TRBV11-2 with TRBJ2-1; TRBD1 matches at 7 bases. This CDR3 has 14 residues. Germline V gene data show CDR1 as SGHAT and CDR2 as FQNNGV. The V segment lost 5 bases and the J segment 4 bases; nucleotides outside the gene matches: 5. In nucleotides, the CDR3 is TGTGCCAGCAGCCCACAGGGGCGATACAATGAGCAGTTCTTC. As protein: CASSPQGRYNEQFF.

The V call is TRBV20-1, the J call TRBJ2-2; D remains ambiguous. This CDR3 is 13 amino acids long. From germline, CDR1 is DFQATT and CDR2 SNEGSKA (reference sequence). The ends were cut back, 4 bases at V and 1 base at J, with 7 bases in the middle. CDR3 DNA sequence: TGCAGTGCTAATGGCGGGAACACCGGGGAGCTGTTTTTT. Amino acid sequence: CSANGGNTGELFF.

The sample holds many counts of this clone. The rearrangement links TRBV4-2 to TRBJ2-7; 9 bases line up with TRBD2. After removal of 0 bases from V and 3 bases from J, the junction contained 12 bases not matched to a gene. Germline CDR1 is LGHNA and CDR2 is YNFKEQ. The CDR3 is 18 amino acids. The chain's CDR3 is CASSQDDLAGAGLYEQYF. CDR3 nucleotides: TGTGCCAGCAGCCAAGACGATTTAGCGGGAGCGGGCCTCTACGAGCAGTACTTC.

This clone showed up many times. The chain uses TRBV28 and TRBJ2-6; 9 bases align to TRBD1. Germline CDR1 and CDR2: MDHEN and SYDVKM. The CDR3 loop spans 15 amino acids. The junction had 4 bases not matched to a gene; V was cut back by 10 bases and J by 0 bases. The CDR3 DNA is TGTGCCACACGACAGGGGGACTCTGGGGCCAACGTCCTGACTTTC. This sequence encodes CATRQGDSGANVLTF.

At least ten counts were recorded for this clone. The chain links TRBV11-2 to TRBJ1-4; no clear D gene. The V end was cut by 0 bases, the J end by 10 bases, with 9 bases between. The CDR3 has 13 residues. The germline V gene has CDR1 SGHAT and CDR2 FQNNGV. CDR3 DNA: TGTGCCAGCAGCTTAGAAGTCCCCCTAAAACTGTTTTTT. Protein product: CASSLEVPLKLFF.

This clone was detected ten times or more. The chain employs TRBV30 and TRBJ1-4, with D unresolved. The CDR3 loop spans 11 amino acids. The germline V and J ends were trimmed by 3 bases and 8 bases, with 7 bases remaining between them. CDR1 is GTSNPN, CDR2 SVGIG, per germline (reference sequence). The CDR3 spells CAWSIREKLFF. The DNA for the CDR3 is TGTGCCTGGAGCATAAGGGAAAAACTGTTTTTT. Complete variable domain (other parts from reference TRBV30 and TRBJ1-4): SQTIHQWPATLVQPVGSPLSLECTVEGTSNPNLYWYRQAAGRGLQLLFYSVGIGQISSEVPQNLSASRPQDRQFILSSKKLLLSDSGFYLCAWSIREKLFFGSGTQLSVL.